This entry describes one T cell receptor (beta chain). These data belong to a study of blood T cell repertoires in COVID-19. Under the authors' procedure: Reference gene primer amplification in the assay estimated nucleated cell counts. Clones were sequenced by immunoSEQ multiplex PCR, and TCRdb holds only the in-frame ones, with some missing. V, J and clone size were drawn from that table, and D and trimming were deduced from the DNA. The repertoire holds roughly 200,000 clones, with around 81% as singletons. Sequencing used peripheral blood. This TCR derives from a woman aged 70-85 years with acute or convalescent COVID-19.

The CDR3 DNA reads as TGCGCCAGCAGCTTACAGGGTGGGAACACTGAAGCTTTCTTT. Amino acid sequence: CASSLQGGNTEAFF. This chain joins TRBV5-1 and TRBJ1-1, with D possibly TRBD1 on 6 matching bases. V lost 2 bases and J lost 1, with 9 bases in between. Looked up from germline, CDR1 is SGHRS and CDR2 is YFSETQ. The length of the CDR3 is 14 residues.